The 20 T cell receptor beta chains in this list originate from one sample, sequenced in a study of early T cells in non-severe SARS-CoV-2 infection. Using its own MiXCR run on the 5' RACE reads, TCRdb lists one record per CDR3 protein. Counted here are roughly 52,000 distinct CDR3 sequences, over 7% occurring once; the ten biggest clones make up roughly 9.9%. The sequenced material came from whole blood. These receptors all come from an adult who was a healthcare worker with PCR-confirmed SARS-CoV-2 infection or an uninfected control (not recorded which).

This clonotype was observed at least ten times. This chain links TRBV7-3 with TRBJ2-1; 7 nucleotides align to TRBD2. The CDR3 sequence is 15 residues long. The junction had 9 bases not matched to a gene; V was cut back by 2 bases and J by 8 bases. The germline gives CDR1 SGHTA, CDR2 FQGTGA. CDR3 sequence reads: CASSLGVTSFDEQFF. CDR3 DNA sequence: TGTGCCAGCAGCTTAGGAGTGACTAGCTTCGATGAGCAGTTCTTC.

Many counts were recorded for this clonotype. V and J are TRBV9 and TRBJ2-2; 7 bases fit TRBD1. The CDR3 runs to 17 residues. The germline V gene has CDR1 SGDLS and CDR2 YYNGEE. The V and J ends lost 1 base and 2 bases, in that order; junction bases with no gene match: 8. The CDR3 here is CASSVSGGSVNTGELFF. The CDR3 DNA follows: TGTGCCAGCAGCGTATCAGGGGGATCGGTAAACACCGGGGAGCTGTTTTTT.

This clonotype was seen more than once but under ten times. The chain uses TRBV18 and TRBJ1-4, with D perhaps TRBD1 (5 bases). V shed 3 bases and J shed 0 bases, with 11 bases lying between them. CDR3 size: 16 residues. CDR1 KGHSH and CDR2 LQKENI come from the germline V gene. This CDR3 is CASSPKTGATNEKLFF. DNA of the CDR3: TGTGCCAGCTCACCGAAAACAGGTGCAACTAATGAAAAACTGTTTTTT. Supplemented by reference TRBV18 and TRBJ1-4, the full variable domain reads NAGVMQNPRHLVRRRGQEARLRCSPMKGHSHVYWYRQLPEEGLKFMVYLQKENIIDESGMPKERFSAEFPKEGPSILRIQQVVRGDSAAYFCASSPKTGATNEKLFFGSGTQLSVL.

This clonotype has just a few counts. The chain employs TRBV7-9 and TRBJ2-3; 10 bases agree with TRBD2. The CDR3 has 16 amino acids. Germline V gives CDR1 SEHNR, CDR2 FQNEAQ (reference sequence). J was trimmed by 0 bases and V by 2 bases; bases with no gene match: 2. CDR3: CASSLLAGDSTDTQYF. For the CDR3, the DNA is TGTGCCAGCAGCTTACTAGCGGGGGATAGCACAGATACGCAGTATTTT.

This clonotype came up many times. The chain links TRBV20-1 to TRBJ2-1; 7 bases fit TRBD2. CDR1 is DFQATT and CDR2 is SNEGSKA in the germline V gene (reference sequence). The CDR3 extends over 15 amino acids. Trimming took 5 bases from V and 4 from J; bases not matched to a gene: 11. In DNA form, the CDR3 reads TGCAGTGCTGGGGGGGAGGCTAGCGGTTACAATGAGCAGTTCTTC. Protein: CSAGGEASGYNEQFF.

The table lists this clonotype with many counts. The rearrangement uses TRBV27 and TRBJ2-3; D gene ambiguous. The ends were cut back, 8 bases at V and 0 bases at J, with 15 bases in the middle. The CDR3 length is 15 residues. CDR1 is MNHEY, CDR2 SMNVEV, per germline (reference sequence). The CDR3 reads CASLVRGSSTDTQYF. CDR3 in DNA: TGTGCCAGCCTAGTAAGAGGCTCTAGCACAGATACGCAGTATTTT.

At least ten counts were recorded for this clonotype. The genes are TRBV19 and TRBJ1-5, with TRBD1 as a possible D gene (6 bases). This CDR3 has 16 residues. Between the trimmed V and J ends, which lost 7 bases and 4 bases, there was a span of 20 bases. CDR1 is LNHDA and CDR2 is SQIVND in the germline V gene (reference sequence). CDR3 region: CASTPRGRGKNQPQHF. The CDR3 coding sequence is TGTGCCAGTACCCCGAGGGGCAGGGGTAAAAATCAGCCCCAGCATTTT.

This clonotype was detected only a few times. J is TRBJ2-5 and V is TRBV7-2; D remains ambiguous. This CDR3 is 13 amino acids long. The ends were cut back, 2 bases at V and 5 bases at J, with 9 bases in the middle. Germline values: CDR1 SGHTA, CDR2 FQGNSA. The CDR3 DNA is TGTGCCAGCAGCTTAACGAGAAGGGAGACCCAGTACTTC. Its protein product is CASSLTRRETQYF.

This clonotype came up many times. The CDR3 here is CASSRTGTALWEQYF. DNA of the CDR3: TGTGCCAGCAGTAGAACCGGGACTGCACTGTGGGAGCAGTACTTC. The J gene is TRBJ2-7, the V gene TRBV25-1; maybe TRBD2 (6 bases). The CDR3 extends over 15 amino acids. Trimming shortened V by 5 bases and J by 7 bases, and 21 bases separated the two germline ends. CDR1 is MGHDK, CDR2 SYGVNS, per germline.

This clonotype showed up many times. This rearrangement joins TRBV7-2 to TRBJ1-5; a weak D match, TRBD1 (5 bases). Germline V lookup: CDR1 SGHTA, CDR2 FQGNSA. V was trimmed by 3 bases and J by 2 bases, leaving 14 bases between them. The CDR3 runs to 16 residues. The DNA of the CDR3 is TGTGCCAGCAGCTTGGGACTCCAGTCCGGCAATCAGCCCCAGCATTTT. Its translation is CASSLGLQSGNQPQHF.

A few counts support this clonotype. The chain links TRBV5-1 to TRBJ1-6; D is uncertain. CDR1 is SGHRS and CDR2 is YFSETQ in the germline V gene. The ends were cut back, 2 bases at V and 7 bases at J, with 13 bases in the middle. The CDR3 has 15 residues. The CDR3 DNA follows: TGCGCCAGCAGCTTAGACATTATTAGGAATTCACCCCTCCACTTT. Its protein is CASSLDIIRNSPLHF.

This clonotype was seen repeatedly, ten times or more. The CDR3 DNA reads as TGTGCCAGCAGCTTAGGTATAGCGGGAGGGCTCTCCTACAATGAGCAGTTCTTC. As protein: CASSLGIAGGLSYNEQFF. This sequence joins TRBV7-8 and TRBJ2-1; 11 nucleotides line up with TRBD2. This CDR3 contains 18 residues. The J segment lost 0 bases and the V segment lost 1 base, leaving 5 bases of the junction unmatched. Germline V lookup: CDR1 SGHVS, CDR2 FQNEAQ.

The chain couples TRBV20-1 to TRBJ2-7; D is possibly TRBD2 (5 bases). The ends were cut back, 7 bases at V and 2 bases at J, with 9 bases in the middle. Germline CDR1 is DFQATT and CDR2 is SNEGSKA (reference sequence). The CDR3 runs 11 residues. This chain's CDR3 is CSVSDTYEQYF. CDR3 sequence (DNA): TGCAGTGTTAGCGACACCTACGAGCAGTACTTC.

This clonotype was detected many times. The genes are TRBV7-9 and TRBJ2-1; 10 nucleotides agree with TRBD2. V shed 2 bases, J shed 8 bases, and the junction held 9 bases outside the gene matches. CDR3 length: 16 amino acids. CDR1 and CDR2 (germline): SEHNR, FQNEAQ (reference sequence). CDR3 region: CASSLFLAGDIDEQFF. The CDR3 bases are TGTGCCAGCAGCTTATTCCTAGCGGGAGACATAGATGAGCAGTTCTTC.

This clonotype was detected only a few times. V and J are TRBV11-2 and TRBJ1-5, with unresolved D. This CDR3 is 14 amino acids long. Trimming cost V 1 base and J 0 bases, with 4 bases left between them. Germline CDR1 is SGHAT and CDR2 is FQNNGV. This chain's CDR3 is CASSLAPSNQPQHF. In nucleotides, the CDR3 is TGTGCCAGCAGCTTAGCGCCTAGCAATCAGCCCCAGCATTTT.

This clonotype was picked up a small number of times. The V call is TRBV13, the J call TRBJ2-3; D gene unclear. Germline CDR1 and CDR2: PRHDT and FYEKMQ (reference sequence). The CDR3 length is 11 residues. Trimming took off 6 bases at V and 0 bases at J, with 1 base between the two ends. In DNA form, the CDR3 reads TGTGCCAGCAGGAGCACAGATACGCAGTATTTT. Residues: CASRSTDTQYF.

Only a few counts were recorded for this clonotype. The CDR3 DNA is TGCAGTGCTAGAGCGGATTACAATGAGCAGTTCTTC. This encodes CSARADYNEQFF. The chain has TRBV20-1 and TRBJ2-1, with unresolved D. The length of the CDR3 is 12 residues. Germline-derived CDR1 and CDR2 are DFQATT and SNEGSKA (reference sequence). The V and J ends lost 1 base and 4 bases respectively, with 5 bases between them.

This clonotype was found many times. V and J are TRBV3-1 and TRBJ2-5; D is unresolved. The V gene's germline CDR1 is LGHDT and CDR2 YNNKEL (reference sequence). V was pared by 5 bases and J by 5 bases, with 6 bases between. The CDR3 extends over 11 amino acids. CDR3 amino acids: CASSRVETQYF. The CDR3 DNA reads TGTGCCAGCAGCAGGGTCGAGACCCAGTACTTC.

In nucleotides, the CDR3 is TGTGCCAGCAGCTTACAGACAGGGCCCAGCACAGATACGCAGTATTTT. Translating gives CASSLQTGPSTDTQYF. The chain couples TRBV7-9 to TRBJ2-3; 7 bases are a match to TRBD1. The CDR3 is made up of 16 amino acids. V lost 2 bases, J lost 0 bases, and 5 bases stayed unmatched. Germline V gene sequence: CDR1 SEHNR, CDR2 FQNEAQ (reference sequence).

This clonotype has more than one count but fewer than ten. The rearrangement links TRBV7-2 to TRBJ1-5; D unresolved. There are 14 residues in the CDR3. Germline CDR1 is SGHTA and CDR2 is FQGNSA. Trimming stripped 2 bases from V and 2 bases from J, with 7 bases between. Here the CDR3 DNA reads TGTGCCAGCAGCTTACAAAATGGCAATCAGCCCCAGCATTTT. The encoded protein is CASSLQNGNQPQHF.